The subject of this entry is one T cell receptor beta chain. Its target is not known. This entry comes from a study of cytomegalovirus exposure and HLA in healthy donors. Whole-study results and caveats: Upon later analysis, HLA-associated TCR beta chains proved more clonally expanded than other, equally common chains. HLA alleles were associated with roughly 15,000 TCR beta sequences in a later analysis at 0.05 false discovery rate. Productive rates of about 87% or about 30% were seen for most TCR beta V segments in an earlier analysis.

PCR was performed using 60 Vbeta and 13 Jbeta primers. Sequencing used immunoSEQ multiplex PCR; TCRdb keeps in-frame clones, though not all of them. This listing includes approximately 110,000 clones. CDR1 SEHNR and CDR2 FQNEAQ come from the germline V gene (reference sequence). The CDR3 has 16 residues. The V and J ends lost 2 bases and 0 bases respectively, with 10 bases between them. This chain uses TRBV7-9 with TRBJ2-2, with a weak D call TRBD1 (6 bases). The clonotype comes from a man aged 40-55 years in good health and CMV-seropositive. The sequencing sample was made of PBMCs. The CDR3 is CASSLPGHTNTGELFF. In nucleotides, the CDR3 is TGTGCCAGCAGCTTACCGGGACACACGAACACCGGGGAGCTGTTTTTT.